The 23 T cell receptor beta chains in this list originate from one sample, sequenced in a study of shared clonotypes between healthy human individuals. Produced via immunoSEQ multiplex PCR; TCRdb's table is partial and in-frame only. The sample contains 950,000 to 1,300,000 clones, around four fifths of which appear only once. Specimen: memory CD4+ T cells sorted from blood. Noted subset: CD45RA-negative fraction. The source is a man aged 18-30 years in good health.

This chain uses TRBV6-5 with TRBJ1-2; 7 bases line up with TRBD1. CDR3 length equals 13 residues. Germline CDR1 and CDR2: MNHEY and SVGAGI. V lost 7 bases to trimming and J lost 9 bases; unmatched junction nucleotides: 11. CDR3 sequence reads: CASIGTAPISYTF. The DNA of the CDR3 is TGTGCCAGCATTGGGACAGCGCCTATAAGCTACACCTTC.

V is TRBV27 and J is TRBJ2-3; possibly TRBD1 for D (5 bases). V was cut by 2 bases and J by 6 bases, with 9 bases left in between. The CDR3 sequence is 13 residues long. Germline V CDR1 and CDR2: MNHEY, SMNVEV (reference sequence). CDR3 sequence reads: CASSLVGPDTQYF. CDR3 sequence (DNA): TGTGCCAGCAGTTTAGTGGGGCCCGATACGCAGTATTTT.

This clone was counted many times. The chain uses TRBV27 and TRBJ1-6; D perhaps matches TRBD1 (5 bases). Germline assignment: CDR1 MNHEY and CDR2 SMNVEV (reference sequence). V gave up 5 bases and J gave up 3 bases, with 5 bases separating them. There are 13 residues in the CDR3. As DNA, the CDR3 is TGTGCCAGCAGTACAGGCTATAATTCACCCCTCCACTTT. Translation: CASSTGYNSPLHF.

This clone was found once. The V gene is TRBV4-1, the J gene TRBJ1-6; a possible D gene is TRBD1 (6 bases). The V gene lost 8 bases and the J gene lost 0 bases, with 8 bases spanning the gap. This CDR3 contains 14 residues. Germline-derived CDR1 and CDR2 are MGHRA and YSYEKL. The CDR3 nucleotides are TGCGCCAGCCAAGGGGGCTCCTATAATTCACCCCTCCACTTT. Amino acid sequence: CASQGGSYNSPLHF.

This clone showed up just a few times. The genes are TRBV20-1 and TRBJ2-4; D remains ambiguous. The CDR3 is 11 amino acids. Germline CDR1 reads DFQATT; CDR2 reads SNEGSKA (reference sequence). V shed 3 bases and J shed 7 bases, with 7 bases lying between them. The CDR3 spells CSASFGNIQYF. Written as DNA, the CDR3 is TGCAGTGCTAGTTTCGGTAACATTCAGTACTTC.

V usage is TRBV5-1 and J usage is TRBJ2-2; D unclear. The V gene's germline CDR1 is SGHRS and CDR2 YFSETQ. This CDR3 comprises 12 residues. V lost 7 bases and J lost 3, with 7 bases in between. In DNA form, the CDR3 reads TGCGCCAGCGGAATTGACACCGGGGAGCTGTTTTTT. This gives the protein CASGIDTGELFF.

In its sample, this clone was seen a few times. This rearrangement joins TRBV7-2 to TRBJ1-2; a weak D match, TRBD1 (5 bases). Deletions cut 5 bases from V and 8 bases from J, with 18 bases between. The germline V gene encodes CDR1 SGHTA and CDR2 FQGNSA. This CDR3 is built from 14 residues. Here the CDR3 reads CASSPSVGAWGYTF. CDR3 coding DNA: TGTGCCAGCAGCCCTAGCGTTGGGGCGTGGGGCTACACCTTC. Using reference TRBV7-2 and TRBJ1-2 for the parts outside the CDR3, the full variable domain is GAGVSQSPSNKVTEKGKDVELRCDPISGHTALYWYRQSLGQGLEFLIYFQGNSAPDKSGLPSDRFSAERTGGSVSTLTIQRTQQEDSAVYLCASSPSVGAWGYTFGSGTRLTVV.

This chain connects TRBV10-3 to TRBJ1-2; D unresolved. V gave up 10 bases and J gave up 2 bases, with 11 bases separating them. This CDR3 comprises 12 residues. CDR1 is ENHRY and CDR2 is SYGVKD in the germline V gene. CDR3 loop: CATESRNYGYTF. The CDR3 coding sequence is TGTGCCACCGAATCGCGGAACTATGGCTACACCTTC.

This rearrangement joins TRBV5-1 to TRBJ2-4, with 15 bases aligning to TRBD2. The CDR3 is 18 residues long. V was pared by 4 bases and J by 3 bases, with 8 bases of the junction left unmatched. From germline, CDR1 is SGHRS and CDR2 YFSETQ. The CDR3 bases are TGCGCCAGCAGCCCGGGACTAGCGGGGGGCACCGTCAAAAACATTCAGTACTTC. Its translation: CASSPGLAGGTVKNIQYF.

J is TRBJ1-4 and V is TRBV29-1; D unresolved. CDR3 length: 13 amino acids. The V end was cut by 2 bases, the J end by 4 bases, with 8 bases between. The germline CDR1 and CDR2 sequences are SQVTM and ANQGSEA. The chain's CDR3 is CSVESANNEKLFF. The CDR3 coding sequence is TGCAGCGTTGAATCAGCCAATAATGAAAAACTGTTTTTT.

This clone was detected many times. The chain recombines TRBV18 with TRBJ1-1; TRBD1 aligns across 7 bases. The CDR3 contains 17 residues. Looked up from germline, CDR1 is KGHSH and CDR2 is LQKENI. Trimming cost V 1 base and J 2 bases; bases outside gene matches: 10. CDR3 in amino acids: CASSPRSSGTVNTEAFF. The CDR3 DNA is TGTGCCAGCTCACCACGTTCATCGGGGACAGTTAACACTGAAGCTTTCTTT.

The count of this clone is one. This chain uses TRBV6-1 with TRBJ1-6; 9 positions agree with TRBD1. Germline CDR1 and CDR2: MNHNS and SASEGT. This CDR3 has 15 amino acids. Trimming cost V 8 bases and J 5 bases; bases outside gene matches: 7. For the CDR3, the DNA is TGTGCCAGCCGTTCCGGGACAGGGAATAATTCACCCCTCCACTTT. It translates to CASRSGTGNNSPLHF.

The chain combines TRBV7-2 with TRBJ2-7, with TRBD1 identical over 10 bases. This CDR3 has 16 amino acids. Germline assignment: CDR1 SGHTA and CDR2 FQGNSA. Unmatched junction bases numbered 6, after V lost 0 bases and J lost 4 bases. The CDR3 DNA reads TGTGCCAGCAGCTTAGCCCTGACAGGGGGCGGGTACGAGCAGTACTTC. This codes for CASSLALTGGGYEQYF.

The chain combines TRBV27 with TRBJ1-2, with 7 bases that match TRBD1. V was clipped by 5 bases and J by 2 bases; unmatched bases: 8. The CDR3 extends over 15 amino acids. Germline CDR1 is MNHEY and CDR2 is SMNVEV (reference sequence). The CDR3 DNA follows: TGTGCCAGCAGTCCGGAGGGGGCCCGGAACTATGGCTACACCTTC. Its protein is CASSPEGARNYGYTF.

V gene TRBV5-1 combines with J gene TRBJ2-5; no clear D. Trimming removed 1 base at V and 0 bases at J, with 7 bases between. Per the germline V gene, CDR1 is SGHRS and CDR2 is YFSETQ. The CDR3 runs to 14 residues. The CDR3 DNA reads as TGCGCCAGCAGCTTGCCCGGTAACCAAGAGACCCAGTACTTC. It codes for CASSLPGNQETQYF.

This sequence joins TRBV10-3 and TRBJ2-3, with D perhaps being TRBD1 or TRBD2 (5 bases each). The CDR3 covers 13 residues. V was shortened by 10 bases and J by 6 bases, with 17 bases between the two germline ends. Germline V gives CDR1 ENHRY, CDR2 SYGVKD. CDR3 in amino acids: CANPGPIVDTQYF. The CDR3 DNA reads TGTGCCAACCCGGGGCCTATTGTTGATACGCAGTATTTT.

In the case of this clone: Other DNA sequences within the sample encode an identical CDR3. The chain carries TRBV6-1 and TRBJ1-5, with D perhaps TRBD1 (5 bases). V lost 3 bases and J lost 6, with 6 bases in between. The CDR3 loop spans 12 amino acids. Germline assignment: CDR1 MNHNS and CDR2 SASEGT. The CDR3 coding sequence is TGTGCCAGCAGTGACAGGGTTCAGCCCCAGCATTTT. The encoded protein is CASSDRVQPQHF.

This chain's CDR3 is CASSLAGASGGRRGQFF. As DNA, the CDR3 is TGTGCCAGCAGCTTGGCCGGCGCTTCGGGGGGCAGACGGGGGCAGTTCTTC. V is TRBV5-8 and J is TRBJ2-1, with D perhaps matching TRBD2 (7 bases). CDR3 length: 17 residues. Germline CDR1 SGHTS, CDR2 YDEGEE. The V and J ends lost 0 bases and 12 bases respectively, with 25 bases between them.

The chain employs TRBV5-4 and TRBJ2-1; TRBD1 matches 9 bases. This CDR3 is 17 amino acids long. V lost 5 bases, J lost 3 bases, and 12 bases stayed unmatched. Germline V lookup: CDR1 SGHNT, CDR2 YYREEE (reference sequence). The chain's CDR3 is CASSQNRGLGGYNEQFF. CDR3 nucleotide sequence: TGTGCCAGCAGTCAAAACAGGGGGCTGGGAGGCTACAATGAGCAGTTCTTC.

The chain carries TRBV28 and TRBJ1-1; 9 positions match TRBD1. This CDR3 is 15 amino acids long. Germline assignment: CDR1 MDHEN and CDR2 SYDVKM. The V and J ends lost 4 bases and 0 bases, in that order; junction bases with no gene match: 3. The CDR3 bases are TGTGCCAGCAGTTCAGACAGGGGGATGAACACTGAAGCTTTCTTT. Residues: CASSSDRGMNTEAFF.

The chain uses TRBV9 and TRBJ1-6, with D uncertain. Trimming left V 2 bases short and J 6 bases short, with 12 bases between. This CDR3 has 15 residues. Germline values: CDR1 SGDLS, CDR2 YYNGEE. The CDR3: CASSVQPYLNSPLHF. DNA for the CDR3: TGTGCCAGCAGCGTTCAGCCCTACCTTAATTCACCCCTCCACTTT. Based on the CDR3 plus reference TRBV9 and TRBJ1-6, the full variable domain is DSGVTQTPKHLITATGQRVTLRCSPRSGDLSVYWYQQSLDQGLQFLIQYYNGEERAKGNILERFSAQQFPDLHSELNLSSLELGDSALYFCASSVQPYLNSPLHFGNGTRLTVT.

The CDR3 protein is CASSEGVNSPLHF. Written as DNA, the CDR3 is TGTGCCAGCAGTGAAGGGGTTAATTCACCCCTCCACTTT. The chain is built from TRBV6-1 and TRBJ1-6; the D is unclear. The V and J ends lost 1 base and 6 bases respectively, with 4 bases between them. CDR1 is MNHNS and CDR2 is SASEGT in the germline V gene. The CDR3 has 13 residues.

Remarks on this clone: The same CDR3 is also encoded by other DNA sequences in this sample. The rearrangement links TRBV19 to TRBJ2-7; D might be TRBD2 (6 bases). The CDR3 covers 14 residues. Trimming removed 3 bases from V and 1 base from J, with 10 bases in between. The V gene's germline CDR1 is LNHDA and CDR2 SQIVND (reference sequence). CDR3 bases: TGTGCCAGTAGTATCGGGACTCTATCCTACGAGCAGTACTTC. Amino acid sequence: CASSIGTLSYEQYF. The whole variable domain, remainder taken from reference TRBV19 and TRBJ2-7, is DGGITQSPKYLFRKEGQNVTLSCEQNLNHDAMYWYRQDPGQGLRLIYYSQIVNDFQKGDIAEGYSVSREKKESFPLTVTSAQKNPTAFYLCASSIGTLSYEQYFGPGTRLTVT.